The 18 T cell receptor beta chains below come from one sample, sequenced in a study of blood T cell repertoires in COVID-19. Produced via immunoSEQ multiplex PCR; TCRdb's table is partial and in-frame only. The sample lists 180,000 or so clones, roughly 83% occurring once. The sequenced material came from peripheral blood. The origin of the receptors is a woman aged 40 to 50 with COVID-19, enrolled during active disease.

The table lists this clone with a few counts. This chain uses TRBV5-1 with TRBJ1-1; 9 nucleotides align to TRBD1. There are 14 residues in the CDR3. J was trimmed by 4 bases and V by 3 bases; bases with no gene match: 4. The germline gives CDR1 SGHRS, CDR2 YFSETQ. The CDR3: CASSYSTGGTEAFF. The CDR3 DNA is TGCGCCAGCAGCTATTCGACAGGGGGCACTGAAGCTTTCTTT. The entire variable domain, with the rest obtained from reference TRBV5-1 and TRBJ1-1, is as follows: KAGVTQTPRYLIKTRGQQVTLSCSPISGHRSVSWYQQTPGQGLQFLFEYFSETQRNKGNFPGRFSGRQFSNSRSEMNVSTLELGDSALYLCASSYSTGGTEAFFGQGTRLTVV.

The chain has TRBV19 and TRBJ1-2, with D perhaps matching TRBD1 (6 bases). Trimming pared 6 bases from V and 4 bases from J, leaving 21 bases between. In germline, CDR1 is LNHDA, CDR2 SQIVND (reference sequence). This CDR3 contains 16 residues. The CDR3 protein is CASRKRTGISTYGYTF. CDR3 DNA: TGTGCCAGTAGGAAGAGAACAGGGATCTCAACCTATGGCTACACCTTC. Based on the CDR3 plus reference TRBV19 and TRBJ1-2, the full variable domain is DGGITQSPKYLFRKEGQNVTLSCEQNLNHDAMYWYRQDPGQGLRLIYYSQIVNDFQKGDIAEGYSVSREKKESFPLTVTSAQKNPTAFYLCASRKRTGISTYGYTFGSGTRLTVV.

The gene calls are TRBV6-4 and TRBJ2-5, with unresolved D. The CDR3 sequence is 13 residues long. CDR1 is MRHNA, CDR2 SNTAGT, per germline. The V gene lost 0 bases and the J gene lost 4 bases, with 6 bases spanning the gap. The CDR3 DNA sequence: TGTGCCAGCAGTGACTCGAGCGCAGAGACCCAGTACTTC. This codes for CASSDSSAETQYF.

This rearrangement joins TRBV25-1 to TRBJ1-3; unclear D gene. From germline, CDR1 is MGHDK and CDR2 SYGVNS. V lost 3 bases to trimming and J lost 3 bases, with 9 bases between them. The CDR3 runs 14 residues. The CDR3 region is CASSEERSGNTIYF. For the CDR3, the DNA is TGTGCCAGCAGTGAGGAAAGGAGTGGAAACACCATATATTTT.

This chain connects TRBV10-3 to TRBJ2-1; D not resolved. This CDR3 has 11 residues. Germline assignment: CDR1 ENHRY and CDR2 SYGVKD. Trimming stripped 4 bases from V and 5 bases from J, with 3 bases between. The CDR3 protein is CAISGNNEQFF. The CDR3 DNA follows: TGTGCCATCAGTGGTAACAATGAGCAGTTCTTC.

Ten or more counts support this clone. V and J are TRBV11-2 and TRBJ2-1; 8 nucleotides line up with TRBD2. J was trimmed by 7 bases and V by 6 bases; bases with no gene match: 11. Per germline, CDR1 SGHAT and CDR2 FQNNGV. CDR3 length equals 15 residues. DNA for the CDR3: TGTGCCAGCAGGCCCCAACGGGGGGGCCCAAATGAGCAGTTCTTC. Amino acids: CASRPQRGGPNEQFF.

The chain employs TRBV6-5 and TRBJ2-1, with 8 bases fitting TRBD2. The CDR3 is made up of 15 amino acids. CDR1 is MNHEY, CDR2 SVGAGI, per germline. J lost 5 bases, V lost 6 bases, and 9 bases had no gene match. CDR3 coding DNA: TGTGCCAGCAGACCCAGCGGGAGAGAGAACAATGAGCAGTTCTTC. Translating it yields CASRPSGRENNEQFF.

J is TRBJ1-4 and V is TRBV5-1; 7 nucleotides match TRBD1. Germline V gives CDR1 SGHRS, CDR2 YFSETQ. Unmatched junction bases numbered 8, after V lost 4 bases and J lost 8 bases. The CDR3 extends over 14 amino acids. For the CDR3, the DNA is TGCGCCAGCAGCCGGACAGGAGGGCAGGAAAAACTGTTTTTT. Translated: CASSRTGGQEKLFF.

V and J are TRBV6-5 and TRBJ1-1; D not certain. The CDR3 length is 15 residues. Germline CDR1 reads MNHEY; CDR2 reads SVGAGI. V was pared by 0 bases and J by 5 bases, with 13 bases between. CDR3 sequence (DNA): TGTGCCAGCAGTTACTCGGAGGGAGCATATACTGAAGCTTTCTTT. Protein: CASSYSEGAYTEAFF.

The chain has TRBV11-2 and TRBJ2-1; possibly TRBD2 for D (5 bases). The CDR3 is 15 residues long. Per the germline V gene, CDR1 is SGHAT and CDR2 is FQNNGV. V shed 0 bases and J shed 7 bases, with 13 bases lying between them. CDR3 bases: TGTGCCAGCAGCTTAGAGATAGCGACTGTTAATGAGCAGTTCTTC. Residues: CASSLEIATVNEQFF.

Regarding this clone: A clone one base away is much larger, so this may be a read error. The rearrangement uses TRBV27 and TRBJ2-7; D gene uncertain. Trimming stripped 6 bases from V and 3 bases from J, with 9 bases between. This CDR3 contains 12 residues. Germline V gene lookup returns CDR1 MNHEY and CDR2 SMNVEV (reference sequence). As DNA, the CDR3 is TGTGCCAGCAGGGGCGACGGCTACGAGCAGTACTTC. Amino acid sequence: CASRGDGYEQYF.

This chain uses TRBV9 with TRBJ1-3; maybe TRBD1 (5 bases). This CDR3 region has 17 residues. Germline CDR1 and CDR2: SGDLS and YYNGEE. V was trimmed by 4 bases and J by 4 bases, leaving 21 bases between them. The CDR3 DNA sequence: TGTGCCAGCAGCTCGAGTCTCCAGGGTTTGTCAGGAAACACCATATATTTT. This codes for CASSSSLQGLSGNTIYF.

This clone was seen a handful of times. The V gene is TRBV7-9, the J gene TRBJ2-3, with 7 bases matching TRBD2. The V segment lost 5 bases and the J segment 2 bases; nucleotides outside the gene matches: 10. CDR1 is SEHNR, CDR2 FQNEAQ, per germline (reference sequence). The CDR3 sequence is 16 residues long. In DNA, the CDR3 is TGTGCCAGCAGCCGATCGACTAGCAGAATCACAGATACGCAGTATTTT. It codes for CASSRSTSRITDTQYF.

The rearrangement links TRBV4-1 to TRBJ2-3, with D possibly being TRBD2 (6 bases). The germline V gene encodes CDR1 MGHRA and CDR2 YSYEKL. The CDR3 is 15 residues long. V dropped 1 base and J dropped 4 bases, with 12 bases sitting between them. CDR3 sequence reads: CASSQGTTIADTQYF. In nucleotides, the CDR3 is TGCGCCAGCAGCCAAGGGACTACTATCGCAGATACGCAGTATTTT.

V usage is TRBV25-1 and J usage is TRBJ1-6; tentatively, D is TRBD1 (5 bases). The ends were cut back, 1 base at V and 7 bases at J, with 11 bases in the middle. CDR1 MGHDK and CDR2 SYGVNS come from the germline V gene. The CDR3 runs 15 residues. The chain's CDR3 is CASSESGRENSPLHF. In nucleotides, the CDR3 is TGTGCCAGCAGTGAATCAGGGCGTGAGAATTCACCCCTCCACTTT.

J is TRBJ2-3 and V is TRBV10-2, with D possibly being TRBD2 (7 bases). Trimming shortened V by 4 bases and J by 14 bases, and 13 bases separated the two germline ends. Germline CDR1 reads WSHSY; CDR2 reads SAAADI. This CDR3 is 11 amino acids long. The CDR3 DNA reads as TGCGCCAGCAGTGGCCAAGGGGGGGGGTATTTT. Amino acids: CASSGQGGGYF.

Details on this clone: A read error is possible here, since a much larger clone lies one base away. The V call is TRBV7-8, the J call TRBJ2-2; TRBD1 matches 11 bases. Germline assignment: CDR1 SGHVS and CDR2 FQNEAQ. CDR3 length equals 15 residues. V gave up 5 bases and J gave up 7 bases; unmatched junction bases: 6. As DNA, the CDR3 is TGTGCCAGCAGCCCTTTGGGACAGGGGGTCGGGGAGCTGTTTTTT. Translation gives CASSPLGQGVGELFF. Based on the CDR3 plus reference TRBV7-8 and TRBJ2-2, the full variable domain is GAGVSQSPRYKVAKRGQDVALRCDPISGHVSLFWYQQALGQGPEFLTYFQNEAQLDKSGLPSDRFFAERPEGSVSTLKIQRTQQEDSAVYLCASSPLGQGVGELFFGEGSRLTVL.

The V gene is TRBV3-1 (or the pseudogene TRBV3-2), the J gene TRBJ1-5, with a weak D call TRBD1 (6 bases). The CDR3 sequence is 16 residues long. In germline, CDR1 is LGHDT, CDR2 YNNKEL (reference sequence). V shed 4 bases and J shed 0 bases, with 13 bases lying between them. CDR3 nucleotides: TGTGCCAGCAGCCCCAGCGGGGGGGCTAGCAATCAGCCCCAGCATTTT. Translated, it gives CASSPSGGASNQPQHF.